Sequencing of this TCR beta chain was carried out in a study of blood T cell repertoires in COVID-19. Study overall: The United States, Italy and Spain provided the acute and convalescent COVID-19 samples. PBMCs, B-cell-depleted T cells, or T cells were the source of the cDNA or gDNA that made up the material.

Study processing details: Quantification of nucleated cells was approximated via reference gene primer amplification. Produced via immunoSEQ multiplex PCR; TCRdb's table is partial and in-frame only. For V, J and clone size, that table is used; D and trimming come from the DNA. Of more than 80,000 clones listed, roughly 84% are singletons. This CDR3 spans 11 amino acids. The germline V and J ends were trimmed by 1 base and 8 bases, with 5 bases remaining between them. CDR1 is LGHDT, CDR2 YNNKEL, per germline (reference sequence). The TCR comes from a woman older than 75 with active or convalescent COVID-19. The source material was peripheral blood. The chain links TRBV3-1 (or the pseudogene TRBV3-2) to TRBJ1-2; D gene unclear. For the CDR3, the DNA is TGTGCCAGCAGCCAAGGTCGGGGCTACACCTTC. Translating it yields CASSQGRGYTF.